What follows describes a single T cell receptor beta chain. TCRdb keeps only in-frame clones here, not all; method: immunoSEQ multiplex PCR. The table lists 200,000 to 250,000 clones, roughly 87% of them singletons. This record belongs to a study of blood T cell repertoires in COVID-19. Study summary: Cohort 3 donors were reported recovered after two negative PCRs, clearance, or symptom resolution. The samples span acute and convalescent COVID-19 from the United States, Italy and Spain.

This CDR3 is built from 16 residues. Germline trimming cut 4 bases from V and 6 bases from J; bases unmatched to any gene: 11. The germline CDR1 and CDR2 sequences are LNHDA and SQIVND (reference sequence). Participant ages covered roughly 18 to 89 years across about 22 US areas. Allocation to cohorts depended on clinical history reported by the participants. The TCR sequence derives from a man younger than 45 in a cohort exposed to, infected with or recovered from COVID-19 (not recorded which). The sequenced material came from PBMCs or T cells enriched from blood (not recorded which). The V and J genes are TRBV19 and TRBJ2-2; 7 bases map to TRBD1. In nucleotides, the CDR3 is TGTGCCAGTAGTAACCACCAGACAGGGATGGCCGGGGAGCTGTTTTTT. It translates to CASSNHQTGMAGELFF.